Below, 19 T cell receptor beta chains from the same sample are listed, as sequenced in a study of T cell changes during pregnancy in multiple sclerosis. Sequencing used immunoSEQ multiplex PCR; TCRdb keeps in-frame clones, though not all of them. This sample yields roughly 70,000 clones, of which around 90% are seen a single time; 2% to 2.5% belongs to the top ten. Sequencing used peripheral blood, obtained in the first trimester of pregnancy. These receptors were taken from a female donor with multiple sclerosis, enrolled in a pregnancy study.

This sequence joins TRBV15 and TRBJ1-5; 7 bases agree with TRBD1. This CDR3 has 17 residues. The trim removed 9 bases at V and 0 bases at J, leaving 14 bases unmatched. CDR1 is LNHNV and CDR2 is YYDKDF in the germline V gene (reference sequence). CDR3 amino acids: CATRPDTGEISNQPQHF. The CDR3 nucleotides are TGTGCCACTAGGCCCGATACAGGGGAAATTAGCAATCAGCCCCAGCATTTT.

This clone was detected once. The chain couples TRBV2 to TRBJ2-7; 9 bases are shared with TRBD1. The junction had 3 bases not matched to a gene; V was cut back by 4 bases and J by 2 bases. This CDR3 has 14 amino acids. CDR1 is SNHLY and CDR2 is FYNNEI in the germline V gene. CDR3 amino acids: CASSADRGTYEQYF. DNA for the CDR3: TGTGCCAGCAGTGCGGACAGGGGAACCTACGAGCAGTACTTC.

The chain recombines TRBV10-3 with TRBJ1-2; 8 bases are shared with TRBD1. The J segment lost 2 bases and the V segment lost 0 bases, leaving 2 bases of the junction unmatched. The CDR3 spans 15 residues. Germline V lookup: CDR1 ENHRY, CDR2 SYGVKD. The CDR3 bases are TGTGCCATCAGTGAGTCGGGACAGGCGAACTATGGCTACACCTTC. Amino acids: CAISESGQANYGYTF.

Here the CDR3 reads CASSLNDRRTEAFF. The CDR3 DNA follows: TGCGCCAGCAGCTTGAACGACAGGCGGACTGAAGCTTTCTTT. J is TRBJ1-1 and V is TRBV5-1; a weak D match, TRBD1 (6 bases). This CDR3 contains 14 residues. Germline V CDR1 and CDR2: SGHRS, YFSETQ. V lost 1 base and J lost 5, with 12 bases in between.

This clone was seen just once. V and J are TRBV7-7 and TRBJ2-3; 10 bases fit TRBD1. The ends lost 8 bases at V and 2 bases at J; junction bases unmatched: 4. The CDR3 contains 14 residues. The germline gives CDR1 SSHAT, CDR2 FNYEAQ (reference sequence). The CDR3 region has the DNA TGTGCCAGCGGACAGGGGGGAACCACAGATACGCAGTATTTT. Its protein product is CASGQGGTTDTQYF.

V gene TRBV30 combines with J gene TRBJ2-3, with TRBD2 matching over 12 bases. Germline V gene data show CDR1 as GTSNPN and CDR2 as SVGIG (reference sequence). This CDR3 is 16 amino acids long. V shed 1 base and J 7 bases; nucleotides not matched to a gene: 9. CDR3 in amino acids: CAWSGLAGDSRNTQYF. Written as DNA, the CDR3 is TGTGCCTGGAGTGGACTAGCGGGAGATTCTAGAAATACGCAGTATTTT.

This chain links TRBV19 with TRBJ2-1; TRBD1 aligns across 7 bases. This CDR3 is built from 14 residues. Germline lookup yields CDR1 LNHDA and CDR2 SQIVND (reference sequence). V was pared by 5 bases and J by 7 bases, with 8 bases of the junction left unmatched. CDR3 loop: CASSWGNRGNEQFF. CDR3 DNA sequence: TGTGCCAGTAGTTGGGGGAACAGGGGTAATGAGCAGTTCTTC.

In this sample, this clone turned up once. V is TRBV9 and J is TRBJ1-6; 7 bases are shared with TRBD1. Germline CDR1 is SGDLS and CDR2 is YYNGEE. The CDR3 is 17 amino acids. The V segment lost 0 bases and the J segment 7 bases; nucleotides outside the gene matches: 10. CDR3 protein: CASSVEGGQPKNSPLHF. Written as DNA, the CDR3 is TGTGCCAGCAGCGTAGAAGGGGGACAGCCCAAAAATTCACCCCTCCACTTT.

This chain joins TRBV7-3 and TRBJ2-1; D possibly corresponds to TRBD1 (6 bases). With 4 bases removed from V and 5 bases from J, the gap between germline ends came to 9 bases. Germline V gene sequence: CDR1 SGHTA, CDR2 FQGTGA. This CDR3 spans 13 amino acids. CDR3 nucleotide sequence: TGTGCCAGCAGCTCACAGGGAAACAATGAGCAGTTCTTC. This sequence encodes CASSSQGNNEQFF.

This chain uses TRBV5-1 with TRBJ2-7; 9 nucleotides agree with TRBD1. The trim removed 0 bases at V and 2 bases at J, leaving 12 bases unmatched. This CDR3 has 18 amino acids. In germline, CDR1 is SGHRS, CDR2 YFSETQ. CDR3 DNA: TGCGCCAGCAGCTTGGGCACGACGACAGGGGGTTCTACCTACGAGCAGTACTTC. Encoded protein: CASSLGTTTGGSTYEQYF.

This sequence joins TRBV9 and TRBJ2-3, with 11 bases lining up with TRBD2. The V gene's germline CDR1 is SGDLS and CDR2 YYNGEE. The ends lost 2 bases at V and 4 bases at J; junction bases unmatched: 3. This CDR3 region has 15 residues. The CDR3 region has the DNA TGTGCCAGCAGCGTTAGCGGGGGGGGCGCAGATACGCAGTATTTT. Its translation is CASSVSGGGADTQYF.

The chain couples TRBV6-6 to TRBJ2-7; 11 bases agree with TRBD2. Germline CDR1 is MNHNY and CDR2 is SVGAGI (reference sequence). With 6 bases clipped from V and 3 bases from J, the junction kept 7 bases outside the gene matches. This CDR3 region has 15 residues. The CDR3 loop is CASRGTSGLHYEQYF. The DNA of the CDR3 is TGTGCCAGCAGGGGGACTAGCGGACTTCACTACGAGCAGTACTTC.

This clone was picked up one time. The chain recombines TRBV5-8 with TRBJ1-1; 8 nucleotides agree with TRBD1. The CDR3 sequence is 15 residues long. CDR1 SGHTS and CDR2 YDEGEE come from the germline V gene. The trim removed 4 bases at V and 1 base at J, leaving 6 bases unmatched. CDR3 nucleotides: TGTGCCAGCAGCCCTACAGGGGGGTGGAACACTGAAGCTTTCTTT. Protein product: CASSPTGGWNTEAFF.

The chain is built from TRBV5-1 and TRBJ1-5, with TRBD1 as a possible D gene (5 bases). Germline-derived CDR1 and CDR2 are SGHRS and YFSETQ. The CDR3 runs to 15 residues. The V end was cut by 4 bases, the J end by 6 bases, with 17 bases between. CDR3 in DNA: TGCGCCAGCAGCCCTGGTGGGGGGTCCACTCAGCCCCAGCATTTT. It codes for CASSPGGGSTQPQHF.

CDR3 residues: CASSFGDRTYGYTF. In nucleotides, the CDR3 is TGTGCCAGCAGTTTCGGGGACAGGACCTATGGCTACACCTTC. The V call is TRBV28, the J call TRBJ1-2; 8 bases align to TRBD1. There are 14 residues in the CDR3. V was pared by 3 bases and J by 4 bases, with 4 bases of the junction left unmatched. Germline V lookup: CDR1 MDHEN, CDR2 SYDVKM.

V gene TRBV5-1 combines with J gene TRBJ2-7; D gene uncertain. Trimming cost V 2 bases and J 2 bases, with 11 bases left between them. The CDR3 length is 14 residues. The germline CDR1 and CDR2 sequences are SGHRS and YFSETQ. The CDR3 loop is CASSFESPTYEQYF. CDR3 bases: TGCGCCAGCAGCTTTGAAAGCCCAACCTACGAGCAGTACTTC.

V usage is TRBV7-2 and J usage is TRBJ2-2, with TRBD2 identical over 11 bases. The CDR3 consists of 16 residues. Germline-derived CDR1 and CDR2 are SGHTA and FQGNSA. J was trimmed by 6 bases and V by 5 bases; bases with no gene match: 8. CDR3 DNA sequence: TGTGCCAGCAGCCCCCGACTAGCGGGACGTGCCGGGGAGCTGTTTTTT. It is translated as CASSPRLAGRAGELFF.

The genes are TRBV6-1 and TRBJ1-5; D remains unclear. Germline-derived CDR1 and CDR2 are MNHNS and SASEGT. CDR3 size: 14 residues. The V end was cut by 6 bases, the J end by 4 bases, with 13 bases between. The CDR3 DNA follows: TGTGCCAGCAGGGTTCGTACAGCTAATCAGCCCCAGCATTTT. Its protein is CASRVRTANQPQHF.

The rearrangement joins TRBV20-1 to TRBJ1-2, with 8 bases lining up with TRBD1. CDR1 and CDR2 (germline): DFQATT, SNEGSKA (reference sequence). CDR3 size: 11 residues. J was trimmed by 6 bases and V by 6 bases; bases with no gene match: 3. Here the CDR3 reads CSATTGDGYTF. The CDR3 bases are TGCAGTGCCACGACAGGGGATGGCTACACCTTC.